The 7 T cell receptor beta chains in this list originate from one sample, sequenced in a study of blood T cell repertoires in COVID-19. Some clones are missing from TCRdb's copy, which holds only in-frame ones; the method was immunoSEQ multiplex PCR. The table includes around 100,000 clones, approximately 90% detected once. Specimen: peripheral blood. Receptors were obtained from a man aged 50-59 years with acute or convalescent COVID-19.

As DNA, the CDR3 is TGTGCCAGCAGGAGACCCGGGACAAGCTCCTACGAGCAGTACTTC. Translated: CASRRPGTSSYEQYF. The chain combines TRBV27 with TRBJ2-7; TRBD1 is a possible D gene (6 bases). The CDR3 totals 15 residues. Looked up from germline, CDR1 is MNHEY and CDR2 is SMNVEV (reference sequence). Trimming took 6 bases from V and 0 from J, leaving 15 bases between them.

This chain uses TRBV24-1 with TRBJ2-2, with 7 positions matching TRBD2. Germline V lookup: CDR1 KGHDR, CDR2 SFDVKD. The CDR3 length is 14 residues. V trimming: 6 bases; J trimming: 6 bases; junction bases outside the gene matches: 6. The CDR3 sequence is CATSKAGEAGELFF. The CDR3 DNA reads TGTGCCACCAGTAAGGCGGGAGAGGCCGGGGAGCTGTTTTTT.

V is TRBV27 and J is TRBJ1-5, with TRBD1 identical over 12 bases. CDR3 length: 18 amino acids. From germline, CDR1 is MNHEY and CDR2 SMNVEV (reference sequence). Trimming removed 5 bases from V and 0 bases from J; junction bases left unmatched: 8. CDR3 in amino acids: CASSPRDRGLYSNQPQHF. Written as DNA, the CDR3 is TGTGCCAGCAGTCCCCGGGACAGGGGGCTTTATAGCAATCAGCCCCAGCATTTT.

This chain joins TRBV4-1 and TRBJ1-1, with unresolved D. This CDR3 is built from 14 residues. V lost 5 bases and J lost 0, with 10 bases in between. Germline V gives CDR1 MGHRA, CDR2 YSYEKL. CDR3 in DNA: TGCGCCAGCAGCAGGGCGGGGATGAACACTGAAGCTTTCTTT. Residues: CASSRAGMNTEAFF.

The V and J genes are TRBV6-5 and TRBJ2-1, with 11 positions matching TRBD2. The trim removed 3 bases at V and 5 bases at J, leaving 3 bases unmatched. The CDR3 totals 15 residues. Germline CDR1 and CDR2: MNHEY and SVGAGI. The CDR3 spells CASSYGTSGNNEQFF. Written as DNA, the CDR3 is TGTGCCAGCAGTTATGGGACTAGCGGAAACAATGAGCAGTTCTTC.

This clone came up once. This chain links TRBV2 with TRBJ2-7; 7 bases fit TRBD1. Germline V CDR1 and CDR2: SNHLY, FYNNEI. Losses at the gene ends were 6 bases for V and 6 bases for J; bases not matched to a gene: 2. The CDR3 covers 11 residues. This CDR3 reads CASRQGPEQYF. The CDR3 DNA reads TGTGCCAGCAGACAGGGGCCCGAGCAGTACTTC.

CDR3 protein: CASTRTSGTYNEQFF. In DNA, the CDR3 is TGTGCCAGTACCCGGACTAGCGGAACCTACAATGAGCAGTTCTTC. J is TRBJ2-1 and V is TRBV19; TRBD2 aligns across 10 bases. The germline V gene encodes CDR1 LNHDA and CDR2 SQIVND (reference sequence). Trimming removed 7 bases from V and 2 bases from J; junction bases left unmatched: 5. CDR3 size: 15 residues. Full variable domain (outside the CDR3, taken from reference TRBV19 and TRBJ2-1): DGGITQSPKYLFRKEGQNVTLSCEQNLNHDAMYWYRQDPGQGLRLIYYSQIVNDFQKGDIAEGYSVSREKKESFPLTVTSAQKNPTAFYLCASTRTSGTYNEQFFGPGTRLTVL.